Shown below are 20 T cell receptor beta chains from a single sample sequenced in a study of cytomegalovirus exposure and HLA in healthy donors (dated by TCRdb to about 2017). The method behind the library was the immunoSEQ multiplex PCR assay. For the multiplex PCR, a mixture combining 60 forward primers for TCR Vbeta segments and 13 reverse primers for TCR Jbeta segments was used. In its TCRdb copy, this immuneACCESS table keeps in-frame sequences only and misses some clones. Where compared with another copy, unresolved V genes explain less than half of these, and the others have no known cause. Recorded for this sample are about 240,000 clones; about 88% of them occurred a single time. The ten largest clones take up about 0.22% of the sample. Sequenced material: PBMCs. These receptors were obtained from a girl aged 2 to 10 in good health and CMV-seronegative.

This clone turned up a few times. V usage is TRBV10-1 and J usage is TRBJ2-2, with 10 nucleotides matching TRBD2. Germline V gives CDR1 WNHNN, CDR2 SYGVQD (reference sequence). Germline trimming cut 2 bases from V and 5 bases from J; bases unmatched to any gene: 5. This CDR3 is built from 16 residues. Here the CDR3 reads CASSEERAGGTGELFF. The CDR3 DNA is TGCGCCAGCAGTGAGGAGCGAGCGGGGGGGACCGGGGAGCTGTTTTTT.

The chain recombines TRBV18 with TRBJ1-5, with D perhaps matching TRBD1 (6 bases). In germline, CDR1 is KGHSH, CDR2 LQKENI. The CDR3 is 15 amino acids. The V end lost 1 base, the J end lost 3 bases, and 10 bases lay between the germline ends. CDR3 sequence (DNA): TGTGCCAGCTCACCACTTGAGGGGGACAATCAGCCCCAGCATTTT. Encoded protein: CASSPLEGDNQPQHF.

V usage is TRBV4-1 and J usage is TRBJ2-1; TRBD2 aligns across 13 bases. There are 18 residues in the CDR3. V shed 0 bases and J 0 bases; nucleotides not matched to a gene: 2. CDR1 is MGHRA and CDR2 is YSYEKL in the germline V gene. CDR3 protein: CASSQDRTSGSSYNEQFF. For the CDR3, the DNA is TGCGCCAGCAGCCAAGATAGGACTAGCGGGAGCTCCTACAATGAGCAGTTCTTC.

The chain uses TRBV12-2 and TRBJ2-1; TRBD2, the table's D call, was not compared with the DNA. TRBV12-2 has pseudogene status. The CDR3 totals 16 residues. CDR3 loop: CASRLVGSGRVDEQFF. CDR3 DNA: TGTGCAAGTCGCTTAGTGGGGAGCGGGAGGGTCGATGAGCAGTTCTTC.

The sample holds one count of this clone. This sequence joins TRBV7-9 and TRBJ2-1; D unresolved. CDR1 and CDR2 (germline): SEHNR, FQNEAQ (reference sequence). This CDR3 region has 13 residues. Between the trimmed V and J ends, which lost 1 base and 6 bases, there was a span of 7 bases. As DNA, the CDR3 is TGTGCCAGCAGCTTAGGACTTTTCAATGAGCAGTTCTTC. Translation gives CASSLGLFNEQFF.

The chain employs TRBV5-1 and TRBJ1-6; 7 bases align to TRBD1. Trimming at V came to 0 bases and at J to 10 bases, leaving 7 bases not matched to a gene. The germline V gene encodes CDR1 SGHRS and CDR2 YFSETQ. The CDR3 is 15 amino acids. CDR3 amino acids: CASSLGPSRGSPLHF. The DNA for the CDR3 is TGCGCCAGCAGCTTGGGGCCCTCCAGGGGGTCACCCCTCCACTTT.

This rearrangement joins TRBV11-2 to TRBJ2-1; the match to TRBD2 covers 7 bases. CDR3 length: 15 amino acids. Germline V gene lookup returns CDR1 SGHAT and CDR2 FQNNGV. J was trimmed by 5 bases and V by 2 bases; bases with no gene match: 6. The CDR3 DNA is TGTGCCAGCAGCTTAACTATCCGGGGGGACAATGAGCAGTTCTTC. Encoded protein: CASSLTIRGDNEQFF.

This chain uses TRBV18 with TRBJ1-6, with D perhaps matching TRBD1 (5 bases). V was pared by 2 bases and J by 7 bases, with 15 bases between. The CDR3 extends over 16 amino acids. Per germline, CDR1 KGHSH and CDR2 LQKENI. The CDR3 loop is CASSPRGNTRNSPLHF. The DNA for the CDR3 is TGTGCCAGCTCACCAAGGGGAAACACCAGGAATTCACCCCTCCACTTT.

This sequence joins TRBV5-4 and TRBJ1-2; 7 bases match TRBD1. The V and J ends lost 7 bases and 4 bases, in that order; junction bases with no gene match: 13. This CDR3 has 15 residues. Germline V CDR1 and CDR2: SGHNT, YYREEE (reference sequence). This chain's CDR3 is CASRSGQARSYGYTF. CDR3 nucleotide sequence: TGTGCCAGCCGTTCCGGACAGGCTAGGAGCTATGGCTACACCTTC.

This clone appeared a single time. V is TRBV7-3 and J is TRBJ2-7; D possibly corresponds to TRBD1 (6 bases). Deletions cut 5 bases from V and 3 bases from J, with 17 bases between. This CDR3 is built from 15 residues. Germline V gives CDR1 SGHTA, CDR2 FQGTGA. The CDR3 bases are TGTGCCAGCAGCCTATACAGGGTCGGGGTCTACGAGCAGTACTTC. Its translation is CASSLYRVGVYEQYF.

To note about this clone: The junction departs from germline at one end; a sequencing error may be responsible. V is TRBV19 and J is TRBJ2-1; TRBD2 agrees at 9 bases. The CDR3 covers 15 residues. CDR1 is LNHDA and CDR2 is SQIVND in the germline V gene (reference sequence). In DNA, the CDR3 is TGTGCCAGCAGTACCGAGGGACTAGCACACAATGAGCAGTTCTTC. Its protein is CASSTEGLAHNEQFF.

The chain is built from TRBV4-1 and TRBJ1-2; the match to TRBD1 covers 8 bases. V shed 1 base and J 3 bases; nucleotides not matched to a gene: 10. CDR1 and CDR2 from the germline V gene are MGHRA and YSYEKL. The CDR3 is 17 amino acids. CDR3 DNA: TGCGCCAGCAGCCAAGCGCCGGGATCGACAGGGGACTATGGCTACACCTTC. This gives the protein CASSQAPGSTGDYGYTF.

This clone has just one count. V is TRBV6-1 and J is TRBJ2-7, with D maybe TRBD1 (6 bases). The CDR3 contains 14 residues. Germline V gene lookup returns CDR1 MNHNS and CDR2 SASEGT. The V gene lost 5 bases and the J gene lost 5 bases, with 16 bases spanning the gap. CDR3 in DNA: TGTGCCAGCAGTATCTGGACAGTAACGAACGAGCAGTACTTC. This codes for CASSIWTVTNEQYF.

V and J are TRBV7-2 and TRBJ1-3; D remains unclear. V dropped 1 base and J dropped 0 bases, with 13 bases sitting between them. This CDR3 spans 17 amino acids. The V gene's germline CDR1 is SGHTA and CDR2 FQGNSA. This chain's CDR3 is CASSLVQPTLSGNTIYF. CDR3 DNA: TGTGCCAGCAGCTTAGTCCAACCTACTCTCTCTGGAAACACCATATATTTT.

This chain uses TRBV7-9 with TRBJ1-3; D may be TRBD1 (5 bases). Germline CDR1 is SEHNR and CDR2 is FQNEAQ (reference sequence). The CDR3 runs 16 residues. Trimming removed 1 base from V and 2 bases from J, with 12 bases in between. The CDR3 region is CASSLGGGWAGNTIYF. The CDR3 DNA reads TGTGCCAGCAGCTTAGGCGGGGGATGGGCTGGAAACACCATATATTTT.

The V call is TRBV5-1, the J call TRBJ2-1, with TRBD2 matching 9 bases. The CDR3 contains 16 residues. V was clipped by 4 bases and J by 2 bases; unmatched bases: 7. Germline V lookup: CDR1 SGHRS, CDR2 YFSETQ. CDR3 amino acids: CASSGSGRRTYNEQFF. The CDR3 DNA sequence: TGCGCCAGCAGCGGTAGCGGGAGAAGGACCTACAATGAGCAGTTCTTC.

J is TRBJ2-1 and V is TRBV9, with D tentatively TRBD1 (5 bases). V shed 4 bases and J shed 4 bases, with 12 bases lying between them. There are 14 residues in the CDR3. CDR1 is SGDLS and CDR2 is YYNGEE in the germline V gene. The CDR3 loop reads CASSPRQLYNEQFF. As DNA, the CDR3 is TGTGCCAGCAGCCCCCGACAGCTATACAATGAGCAGTTCTTC.

The chain employs TRBV14 and TRBJ2-3; TRBD2 matches 7 bases. Germline V gives CDR1 SGHDN, CDR2 FVKESK. The CDR3 runs 16 residues. V shed 4 bases, J shed 6 bases, and the junction held 13 bases outside the gene matches. CDR3 sequence: CASSLRRRERADTQYF. CDR3 nucleotides: TGTGCCAGCAGCCTTCGTAGGCGGGAGCGCGCGGATACGCAGTATTTT.

The V call is TRBV28, the J call TRBJ2-7; 9 positions agree with TRBD2. Germline V gene sequence: CDR1 MDHEN, CDR2 SYDVKM. The CDR3 is made up of 13 amino acids. V shed 10 bases and J 2 bases; nucleotides not matched to a gene: 6. The chain's CDR3 is CATVAGVPYEQYF. The CDR3 DNA sequence: TGTGCCACGGTAGCGGGGGTACCCTACGAGCAGTACTTC.

This clone was seen a single time. The chain recombines TRBV29-1 with TRBJ2-3; 8 bases fit TRBD2. J gave up 6 bases and V 5 bases, and 7 bases lay outside the gene matches. Germline-derived CDR1 and CDR2 are SQVTM and ANQGSEA. This CDR3 is built from 13 residues. CDR3 nucleotide sequence: TGCAGCGTTAGTAGCGGGGTGGCCGATACGCAGTATTTT. Translation gives CSVSSGVADTQYF.